This TCR beta chain came from a study of vaccination and CD4 T cells after COVID-19. Overall study: With a range of 35 to 161, the median interval from diagnosis to drawing post-COVID samples was about 100 days. General study points: Among reactive clones from convalescent patients, a median around 90% appeared only post-vaccination. Within the convalescent patients, spike mono-reactivity was found in 304 of 307 vaccine-specific clones.

CDR1 is DFQATT, CDR2 SNEGSKA, per germline (reference sequence). V gave up 3 bases and J gave up 2 bases, with 16 bases separating them. The CDR3 has 15 residues. The treatment here: approximately 11-day PBMC culture with coronavirus spike peptide pools or control peptides (ViraFEST assay). This clonotype was recorded a few times. The antigen is unknown. At the Johns Hopkins FTIC core, DNA taken from cultured CD4+ T cells was sequenced by way of the Oncomine TCR Beta short-read assay. Cultured CD4+ T cells were the source of extracted genomic DNA. A single record per CDR3 protein comes from TCRdb applying MiXCR to the PCR reads. The sample includes 15,000 to 20,000 distinct CDR3 sequences, around half seen only once; the top ten take around 19%.

The genes are TRBV20-1 and TRBJ2-5; D assignment may be TRBD1 or TRBD2 (5 bases each). This TCR was sampled from a human donor who had recovered from COVID-19. The sequencing used CD4+ T cells from blood, cultured in vitro, collected before SARS-CoV-2 vaccination. This chain's CDR3 is CSASVPGRLQETQYF. The CDR3, as DNA: TGCAGTGCTAGCGTACCGGGACGCTTACAAGAGACCCAGTACTTC.